The 17 T cell receptor beta chains below come from one sample, sequenced in a study of blood T cell repertoires in COVID-19. Sequenced by immunoSEQ multiplex PCR; TCRdb stores in-frame clones only, minus some. The table shows about 63,000 clones, with 88% occurring only once. What was sequenced was peripheral blood. The receptor set was obtained from a human donor in a cohort sampled during active COVID-19.

This rearrangement joins TRBV5-6 to TRBJ2-2; 13 bases agree with TRBD2. V shed 3 bases, J shed 4 bases, and the junction held 9 bases outside the gene matches. The CDR3 is 18 residues long. Germline V gene lookup returns CDR1 SGHDT and CDR2 YYEEEE. In DNA form, the CDR3 reads TGTGCCAGCAGCTACCGGACTAGCGGGAGCTCTCGCACCGGGGAGCTGTTTTTT. This sequence encodes CASSYRTSGSSRTGELFF. Based on the CDR3 plus reference TRBV5-6 and TRBJ2-2, the full variable domain is DAGVTQSPTHLIKTRGQQVTLRCSPKSGHDTVSWYQQALGQGPQFIFQYYEEEERQRGNFPDRFSGHQFPNYSSELNVNALLLGDSALYLCASSYRTSGSSRTGELFFGEGSRLTVL.

This chain uses TRBV9 with TRBJ2-1; D is unresolved. Trimming left V 3 bases short and J 7 bases short, with 5 bases between. The CDR3 length is 11 residues. The germline V gene has CDR1 SGDLS and CDR2 YYNGEE. The CDR3 DNA reads TGTGCCAGCAGCGCCCAAAATGAGCAGTTCTTC. Protein sequence: CASSAQNEQFF.

The chain carries TRBV6-6 and TRBJ2-7; no firm D call. The CDR3 totals 15 residues. The V end lost 0 bases, the J end lost 6 bases, and 15 bases lay between the germline ends. The germline V gene encodes CDR1 MNHNY and CDR2 SVGAGI (reference sequence). The CDR3: CASSYSESLASEQYF. DNA for the CDR3: TGTGCCAGCAGTTACTCGGAGTCGTTGGCAAGCGAGCAGTACTTC.

This chain joins TRBV5-5 and TRBJ1-2; weak D call: TRBD1 (6 bases). The germline V gene encodes CDR1 SGHKS and CDR2 YYEKEE (reference sequence). This CDR3 is built from 14 residues. The ends were cut back, 0 bases at V and 10 bases at J, with 16 bases in the middle. The CDR3 DNA reads TGTGCCAGCAGCTTGGTCAGGCAGGGGATGGACTACACCTTC. It specifies CASSLVRQGMDYTF.

The rearrangement uses TRBV6-6 and TRBJ1-2; 8 bases map to TRBD1. V lost 4 bases to trimming and J lost 4 bases; unmatched junction nucleotides: 5. The germline V gene encodes CDR1 MNHNY and CDR2 SVGAGI (reference sequence). The CDR3 spans 14 residues. CDR3 in amino acids: CASSSTGTGYGYTF. The CDR3 region has the DNA TGTGCCAGCAGTTCGACCGGGACAGGCTATGGCTACACCTTC.

This chain joins TRBV5-4 and TRBJ2-4; TRBD1 might be the D (6 bases). CDR1 and CDR2 (germline): SGHNT, YYREEE (reference sequence). The CDR3 runs to 15 residues. V was clipped by 3 bases and J by 0 bases, with 10 bases between them. CDR3: CASSSTGLAKNIQYF. The CDR3 coding sequence is TGTGCCAGCAGCTCCACAGGGTTAGCCAAAAACATTCAGTACTTC.

CDR3 amino acids: CASGDKGAKNIQYF. The CDR3 DNA follows: TGTGCCAGCGGGGACAAAGGGGCCAAAAACATTCAGTACTTC. The chain links TRBV6-5 to TRBJ2-4; a weak D match, TRBD1 (6 bases). Germline assignment: CDR1 MNHEY and CDR2 SVGAGI. Trimming took 8 bases from V and 1 from J, leaving 12 bases between them. The CDR3 has 14 amino acids.

The chain links TRBV18 to TRBJ1-1, with a weak D call TRBD1 (6 bases). Trimming pared 0 bases from V and 0 bases from J, leaving 8 bases between. Germline lookup yields CDR1 KGHSH and CDR2 LQKENI. The CDR3 spans 15 residues. This CDR3 is CASSPPSGVNTEAFF. CDR3 nucleotide sequence: TGTGCCAGCTCACCACCTTCAGGGGTGAACACTGAAGCTTTCTTT.

The rearrangement joins TRBV28 to TRBJ2-3; the D gene is possibly TRBD2 (6 bases). CDR1 is MDHEN, CDR2 SYDVKM, per germline. V lost 3 bases and J 3 bases, leaving 22 bases between the germline ends. This CDR3 region has 18 residues. In nucleotides, the CDR3 is TGTGCCAGCAGTTTCCCGAGGTTCTTGGAGGGTAGTACAGATACGCAGTATTTT. This codes for CASSFPRFLEGSTDTQYF.

V and J are TRBV3-1 (or the pseudogene TRBV3-2) and TRBJ2-1; the D gene is possibly TRBD1 (6 bases). Trimming took off 2 bases at V and 1 base at J, with 18 bases between the two ends. CDR3 size: 18 residues. Germline assignment: CDR1 LGHDT and CDR2 YNNKEL (reference sequence). CDR3 coding DNA: TGTGCCAGCAGCCAAAAACAACGAGGGGGATGGTCCTACAATGAGCAGTTCTTC. This sequence encodes CASSQKQRGGWSYNEQFF.

This rearrangement joins TRBV3-1 (or the pseudogene TRBV3-2) to TRBJ1-4; tentative D call: TRBD1 (5 bases). The V gene lost 3 bases and the J gene lost 7 bases, with 12 bases spanning the gap. There are 14 residues in the CDR3. Germline assignment: CDR1 LGHDT and CDR2 YNNKEL (reference sequence). The CDR3 DNA is TGTGCCAGCAGCCAGGGGGGATTAGGTGAAAAACTGTTTTTT. This gives the protein CASSQGGLGEKLFF.

The CDR3, as DNA: TGTGCCACCAGTGATAAACTAGCGGGAGCTTCCAATGAGCAGTTCTTC. Translated, it gives CATSDKLAGASNEQFF. The chain couples TRBV24-1 to TRBJ2-1; TRBD2 matches at 11 bases. J was trimmed by 6 bases and V by 3 bases; bases with no gene match: 6. The CDR3 runs 16 residues. Germline CDR1 is KGHDR and CDR2 is SFDVKD.

V and J are TRBV6-2 or TRBV6-3 and TRBJ1-2; D is uncertain. The V gene lost 6 bases and the J gene lost 7 bases, with 15 bases spanning the gap. The length of the CDR3 is 13 residues. Germline CDR1 reads MNHEY; CDR2 reads SVGEGT. The CDR3: CASSPLAGSGYTF. The CDR3 DNA reads TGTGCCAGCAGCCCTCTGGCAGGTAGTGGCTACACCTTC.

This clone appeared a single time. V and J are TRBV28 and TRBJ1-4, with 7 nucleotides matching TRBD1. The CDR3 runs to 15 residues. The V gene's germline CDR1 is MDHEN and CDR2 SYDVKM. V lost 6 bases, J lost 8 bases, and 12 bases stayed unmatched. CDR3 nucleotides: TGTGCCAGCAGCCTCGGTGGGGCAGGGGGGGAAAAACTGTTTTTT. This encodes CASSLGGAGGEKLFF. Full variable domain (missing parts from reference TRBV28 and TRBJ1-4): DVKVTQSSRYLVKRTGEKVFLECVQDMDHENMFWYRQDPGLGLRLIYFSYDVKMKEKGDIPEGYSVSREKKERFSLILESASTNQTSMYLCASSLGGAGGEKLFFGSGTQLSVL.

In DNA form, the CDR3 reads TGTGCCAGCAGCTTGTGGCGGGGGGGCCTAGATACGCAGTATTTT. This sequence encodes CASSLWRGGLDTQYF. This chain uses TRBV7-3 with TRBJ2-3, with 9 nucleotides matching TRBD2. Germline V gene lookup returns CDR1 SGHTA and CDR2 FQGTGA. Losses at the gene ends were 3 bases for V and 5 bases for J; bases not matched to a gene: 6. This CDR3 comprises 15 residues.

The count of this clone is one. This sequence joins TRBV5-1 and TRBJ2-2; TRBD2 agrees at 10 bases. V dropped 2 bases and J dropped 0; count of bases not matched to a gene: 7. This CDR3 comprises 18 residues. The V gene's germline CDR1 is SGHRS and CDR2 YFSETQ. The CDR3 reads CASSLPLAGATNTGELFF. CDR3 nucleotides: TGCGCCAGCAGCTTACCGCTAGCGGGGGCCACGAACACCGGGGAGCTGTTTTTT.

This rearrangement joins TRBV18 to TRBJ1-3; D is unresolved. Germline V gene sequence: CDR1 KGHSH, CDR2 LQKENI. Trimming removed 4 bases at V and 0 bases at J, with 7 bases between. The CDR3 has 14 residues. CDR3 residues: CASSQDSSGNTIYF. The CDR3 DNA reads as TGTGCCAGCTCACAGGACTCCTCTGGAAACACCATATATTTT.